Presented here are 3 T cell receptor beta chains from one specimen sequenced in a study of T-cell reconstitution after alpha-beta-depleted transplantation in children. TCRbeta library preparation incorporated unique molecular identifiers. One entry per CDR3 protein, called by TCRdb with MiXCR from the PCR reads. The sample has 700,000 to 950,000 distinct CDR3 sequences, approximately 15% seen once; the top ten hold 5%. The sequencing here drew on PBMCs, mostly from graft donor cells, taken 360 days after TCRalphabeta/CD19-depleted stem cell transplant. All receptors derive from a male patient aged 10 to 17 who had a stem cell transplant for acute lymphoblastic leukemia, so the T cells may come from the graft donor.

This clonotype has more than one count but fewer than ten. The gene calls are TRBV12-3 or TRBV12-4 and TRBJ2-1, with D unresolved. V lost 3 bases, J lost 4 bases, and 13 bases lay in between. The length of the CDR3 is 15 residues. The CDR3 DNA sequence: TGTGCCAGCAGTTTCATGGTCCTGAGTTACAATGAGCAGTTCTTC. Its translation is CASSFMVLSYNEQFF.

This clonotype showed up just a few times. The chain links TRBV20-1 to TRBJ2-3, with TRBD2 matching over 9 bases. CDR1 is DFQATT and CDR2 is SNEGSKA in the germline V gene (reference sequence). This CDR3 region has 13 residues. V trimming: 3 bases; J trimming: 8 bases; junction bases outside the gene matches: 6. Here the CDR3 DNA reads TGCAGTGCTAGCTTAGCGGGGGCTGGTACGCAGTATTTT. Encoded protein: CSASLAGAGTQYF.

The chain carries TRBV9 and TRBJ2-2, with a possible D match to TRBD2 (6 bases). The V end was cut by 4 bases, the J end by 4 bases, with 17 bases between. This CDR3 contains 16 residues. CDR1 SGDLS and CDR2 YYNGEE come from the germline V gene. The CDR3 region is CASSPYTRRGTGELFF. CDR3 coding DNA: TGTGCCAGCAGCCCTTACACACGGAGGGGCACCGGGGAGCTGTTTTTT.